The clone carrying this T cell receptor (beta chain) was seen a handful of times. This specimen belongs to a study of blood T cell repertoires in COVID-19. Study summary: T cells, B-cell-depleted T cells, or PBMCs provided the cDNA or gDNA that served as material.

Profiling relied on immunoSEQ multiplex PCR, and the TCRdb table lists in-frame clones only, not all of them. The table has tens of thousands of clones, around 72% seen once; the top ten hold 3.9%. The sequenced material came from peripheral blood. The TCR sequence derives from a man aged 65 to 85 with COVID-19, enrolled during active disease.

CDR3 residues: CASSLFSGGPDTQYF. As DNA, the CDR3 is TGTGCCAGCAGTTTATTTTCGGGAGGGCCAGATACGCAGTATTTT. This chain connects TRBV27 to TRBJ2-3; 8 nucleotides match TRBD2. The germline CDR1 and CDR2 sequences are MNHEY and SMNVEV (reference sequence). The CDR3 is 15 residues long. Trimming took 1 base from V and 4 from J; bases not matched to a gene: 4.